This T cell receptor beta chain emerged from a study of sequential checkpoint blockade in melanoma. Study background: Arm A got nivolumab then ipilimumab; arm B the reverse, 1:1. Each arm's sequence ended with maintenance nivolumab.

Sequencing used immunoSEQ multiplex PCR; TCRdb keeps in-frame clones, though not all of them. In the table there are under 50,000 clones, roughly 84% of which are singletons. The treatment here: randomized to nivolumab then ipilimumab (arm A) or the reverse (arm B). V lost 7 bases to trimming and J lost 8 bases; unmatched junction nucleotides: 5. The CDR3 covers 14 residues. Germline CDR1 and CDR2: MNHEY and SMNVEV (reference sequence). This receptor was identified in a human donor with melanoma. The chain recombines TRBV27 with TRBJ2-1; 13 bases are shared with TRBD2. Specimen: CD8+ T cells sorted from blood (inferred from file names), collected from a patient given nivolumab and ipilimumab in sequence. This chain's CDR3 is CASKLAGGRDEQFF. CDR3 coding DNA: TGTGCCAGCAAACTAGCGGGAGGGAGGGATGAGCAGTTCTTC.